The 13 T cell receptor beta chains reported below all come from one sample, sequenced in a study of blood T cells in healthy people across ages. Through a sample-barcoded 5' primer and a J-beta primer mix, a second PCR was run for 7 to 11 cycles. TCRdb passed the 5' RACE reads through MiXCR, listing each CDR3 protein once. The sample contains approximately 800,000 distinct CDR3 sequences, 46% of which appear only once. The sample comprised blood. The origin of the receptors is a man older than 75 in good health.

This clonotype was seen only a few times. The rearrangement uses TRBV12-3 or TRBV12-4 and TRBJ1-5; D is ambiguous. V was pared by 8 bases and J by 0 bases, with 8 bases between. The CDR3 spans 13 residues. CDR3 DNA sequence: TGTGCCAGCGGGGTCGATAGCAATCAGCCCCAGCATTTT. This codes for CASGVDSNQPQHF.

This clonotype was detected many times. The chain recombines TRBV10-2 with TRBJ2-3; 14 bases match TRBD2. The germline CDR1 and CDR2 sequences are WSHSY and SAAADI. The length of the CDR3 is 15 residues. The V segment lost 8 bases and the J segment 5 bases; nucleotides outside the gene matches: 6. In DNA form, the CDR3 reads TGCGCCAGCTCCAGACTAGCGGGAGGGTTAGATACGCAGTATTTT. Translating it yields CASSRLAGGLDTQYF.

In this sample, this clonotype turned up a few times. The chain has TRBV15 and TRBJ2-5, with D perhaps being TRBD1 or TRBD2 (6 bases each). This CDR3 contains 13 residues. CDR1 is LNHNV, CDR2 YYDKDF, per germline (reference sequence). The V end was cut by 5 bases, the J end by 5 bases, with 12 bases between. The CDR3 reads CATSVRRGETQYF. In nucleotides, the CDR3 is TGTGCCACCAGCGTACGGAGGGGGGAGACCCAGTACTTC.

This chain connects TRBV27 to TRBJ1-5, with D possibly TRBD1 on 5 matching bases. This CDR3 has 14 amino acids. The germline V gene has CDR1 MNHEY and CDR2 SMNVEV (reference sequence). V was clipped by 3 bases and J by 5 bases, with 11 bases between them. CDR3 region: CASSFSGTDQPQHF. CDR3 DNA: TGTGCCAGCAGTTTCTCCGGGACGGATCAGCCCCAGCATTTT.

V and J are TRBV20-1 and TRBJ2-5; D may be TRBD1 (6 bases). Trimming removed 0 bases at V and 1 base at J, with 9 bases between. CDR1 and CDR2 from the germline V gene are DFQATT and SNEGSKA (reference sequence). This CDR3 has 14 amino acids. CDR3: CSARDPQGQETQYF. The CDR3 bases are TGCAGTGCTAGAGATCCACAGGGCCAAGAGACCCAGTACTTC.

The rearrangement joins TRBV7-2 to TRBJ2-1, with D maybe TRBD2 (5 bases). The germline CDR1 and CDR2 sequences are SGHTA and FQGNSA. The CDR3 runs to 15 residues. Trimming took 5 bases from V and 4 from J, leaving 15 bases between them. The chain's CDR3 is CASSSQRATYNEQFF. DNA of the CDR3: TGTGCCAGCAGCAGCCAGAGGGCAACTTACAATGAGCAGTTCTTC.

This clonotype was seen more than once but under ten times. This sequence may be a read error, since a much larger clone differs from it by one base. This chain's CDR3 is CSASSFLENERFF. CDR3 nucleotide sequence: TGCAGTGCTAGTTCATTTCTGGAAAATGAGCGGTTCTTC. This chain uses TRBV20-1 with TRBJ2-1; unclear D gene. CDR1 is DFQATT and CDR2 is SNEGSKA in the germline V gene (reference sequence). The CDR3 is 13 residues long.

DNA for the CDR3: TGTGCCAGCAGATTAGTGGGGACAGAGAACTATGGCTACACCTTC. Translation gives CASRLVGTENYGYTF. This chain uses TRBV25-1 with TRBJ1-2; TRBD1 matches at 7 bases. This CDR3 is built from 15 residues. With V trimmed by 6 bases and J by 2 bases, 9 bases remained unmatched. Per germline, CDR1 MGHDK and CDR2 SYGVNS.

The V and J genes are TRBV5-1 and TRBJ2-1; 9 positions agree with TRBD2. The CDR3 is 15 residues long. With V trimmed by 0 bases and J by 5 bases, 3 bases remained unmatched. CDR1 is SGHRS and CDR2 is YFSETQ in the germline V gene. CDR3 nucleotide sequence: TGCGCCAGCAGCTTGGCTAGCGGGATGGACAATGAGCAGTTCTTC. It codes for CASSLASGMDNEQFF.

The genes are TRBV25-1 and TRBJ1-1, with D perhaps TRBD1 (5 bases). CDR3 length equals 16 residues. V was trimmed by 5 bases and J by 1 base, leaving 17 bases between them. Germline values: CDR1 MGHDK, CDR2 SYGVNS. This CDR3 is CASSLYYQGENTEAFF. Written as DNA, the CDR3 is TGTGCCAGCAGTCTATACTATCAGGGAGAGAACACTGAAGCTTTCTTT.

This clonotype was detected once. V usage is TRBV6-5 and J usage is TRBJ1-6, with no clear D. Between the trimmed V and J ends, which lost 0 bases and 7 bases, there was a span of 7 bases. Germline-derived CDR1 and CDR2 are MNHEY and SVGAGI. CDR3 size: 14 residues. The CDR3 sequence is CASSYSSPNSPLHF. CDR3 in DNA: TGTGCCAGCAGTTACTCTTCCCCGAATTCACCCCTCCACTTT.

This clonotype was counted many times. This rearrangement joins TRBV20-1 to TRBJ2-3; 9 positions agree with TRBD2. This CDR3 spans 17 amino acids. Germline values: CDR1 DFQATT, CDR2 SNEGSKA (reference sequence). Trimming removed 4 bases from V and 6 bases from J; junction bases left unmatched: 17. The CDR3 sequence: CSAIPLGDSGSWDTQYF. Here the CDR3 DNA reads TGCAGTGCTATTCCCCTGGGGGATAGCGGGAGTTGGGATACGCAGTATTTT.

This clonotype showed up just a few times. The rearrangement uses TRBV4-3 and TRBJ2-1; perhaps TRBD1 as D (6 bases). This CDR3 contains 15 residues. With 0 bases removed from V and 8 bases from J, the gap between germline ends came to 14 bases. Germline assignment: CDR1 LGHNA and CDR2 YSLEER. CDR3 residues: CASSQEKGGVDEQFF. For the CDR3, the DNA is TGCGCCAGCAGCCAAGAAAAAGGGGGTGTTGATGAGCAGTTCTTC.